The sample holds many counts of the clone carrying this TCR beta chain. The sample is drawn from a study of spatial heterogeneity in lung cancer. For the study at large: There were approximately 69 donors, all of them untreated patients with early-stage non-small cell lung cancer. The mean occurrence of each unique TCR and UMI combination in raw reads exceeded nine.

The time point here: blood at routine non-recurrence follow-up after resection. Via MiXCR, TCRdb re-called the 5' RACE reads, giving one row per CDR3 protein. The sample lists tens of thousands of distinct CDR3 sequences, just over 7.5% occurring once. The junction had 3 bases not matched to a gene; V was cut back by 0 bases and J by 7 bases. The CDR3 spans 14 residues. Per the germline V gene, CDR1 is SGHVS and CDR2 is FQNEAQ. The chain joins TRBV7-8 to TRBJ1-2; TRBD1 aligns across 9 bases. This specimen was PBMCs, taken at follow-up. This clonotype was obtained from a male donor with early-stage non-small cell lung cancer. CDR3 sequence: CASSLAGTGSGYTF. Written as DNA, the CDR3 is TGTGCCAGCAGCTTAGCAGGGACAGGGTCTGGCTACACCTTC.